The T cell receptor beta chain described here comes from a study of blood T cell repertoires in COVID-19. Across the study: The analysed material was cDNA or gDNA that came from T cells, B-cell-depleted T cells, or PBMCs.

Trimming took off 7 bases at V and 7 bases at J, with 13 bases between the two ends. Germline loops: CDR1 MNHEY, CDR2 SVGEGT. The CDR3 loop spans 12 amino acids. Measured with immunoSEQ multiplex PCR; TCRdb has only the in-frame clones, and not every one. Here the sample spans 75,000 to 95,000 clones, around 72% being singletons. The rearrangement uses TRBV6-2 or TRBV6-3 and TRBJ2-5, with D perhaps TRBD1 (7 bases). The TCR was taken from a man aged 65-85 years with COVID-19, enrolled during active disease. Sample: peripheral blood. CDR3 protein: CASNPRGVTQYF. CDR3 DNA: TGTGCCAGCAACCCCAGGGGGGTGACCCAGTACTTC.